This T cell receptor (beta chain) was captured in a study of T-cell memory formation after mild COVID-19. Study-level background: TCR clusters showed largely donor specificity.

5'RACE, which relied on constant-segment primers, yielded TCR alpha and TCR beta cDNA libraries carrying sample barcodes and UMIs. Each CDR3 protein is one row after TCRdb ran MiXCR on the 5' RACE reads. The sample shows hundreds of thousands of distinct CDR3 sequences, roughly a fifth of them seen only once. This CDR3 region has 15 residues. Germline V gene sequence: CDR1 SGHAT, CDR2 FQNNGV. The V segment lost 5 bases and the J segment 4 bases; nucleotides outside the gene matches: 6. This chain uses TRBV11-2 with TRBJ2-2; 8 nucleotides agree with TRBD1. The origin of this receptor is an adult woman who had mild COVID-19 (a few samples of this study predate the infection). Cell type and time point are not known. What was sequenced was PBMCs or a T cell subset sorted from them (not recorded which). CDR3 protein: CASSADRAATGELFF. In DNA, the CDR3 is TGTGCCAGCAGCGCGGACAGGGCGGCCACCGGGGAGCTGTTTTTT.